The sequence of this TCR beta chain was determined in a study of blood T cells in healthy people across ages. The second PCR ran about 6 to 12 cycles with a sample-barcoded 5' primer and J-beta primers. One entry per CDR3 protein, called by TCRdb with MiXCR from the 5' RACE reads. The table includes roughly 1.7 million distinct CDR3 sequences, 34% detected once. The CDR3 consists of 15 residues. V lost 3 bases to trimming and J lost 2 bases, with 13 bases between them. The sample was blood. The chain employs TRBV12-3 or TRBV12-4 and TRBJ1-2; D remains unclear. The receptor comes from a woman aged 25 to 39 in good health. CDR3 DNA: TGTGCCAGCAGTTTCTCCTTTCCGGACAACTATGGCTACACCTTC. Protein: CASSFSFPDNYGYTF.